The next 10 T cell receptor beta chains were all read from a single sample in a study of identifying expanded T cells in peripheral blood. Only in-frame clones appear in the TCRdb table, and some are missing; sequencing was by immunoSEQ multiplex PCR. Among around 120,000 clones listed, less than 90% were seen once. The sequenced sample was blood. All receptors come from a person aged 18 to 70 in good health.

This clone was counted between two and nine times. The rearrangement uses TRBV19 and TRBJ1-2; D is perhaps TRBD1 (6 bases). Germline V gives CDR1 LNHDA, CDR2 SQIVND (reference sequence). The V end was cut by 6 bases, the J end by 10 bases, with 15 bases between. The CDR3 extends over 12 amino acids. For the CDR3, the DNA is TGTGCCAGTAGACGGGACATGGCCGACTACACCTTC. This translates into CASRRDMADYTF.

The V call is TRBV7-2, the J call TRBJ1-1; 10 bases match TRBD1. The CDR3 is 16 residues long. With 0 bases clipped from V and 11 bases from J, the junction kept 12 bases outside the gene matches. Germline lookup yields CDR1 SGHTA and CDR2 FQGNSA. The CDR3 spells CASSLAGMGQGLRAFF. The CDR3 DNA is TGTGCCAGCAGCTTAGCGGGGATGGGACAGGGGCTCAGGGCTTTCTTT.

This clone was seen just once. V usage is TRBV5-1 and J usage is TRBJ1-3; 8 nucleotides line up with TRBD1. The CDR3 has 14 amino acids. Per germline, CDR1 SGHRS and CDR2 YFSETQ. Trimming at V came to 2 bases and at J to 6 bases, leaving 4 bases not matched to a gene. The CDR3 region is CASSFGQGENTIYF. CDR3 DNA sequence: TGCGCCAGCAGCTTCGGACAGGGTGAAAACACCATATATTTT.

The chain links TRBV10-1 to TRBJ2-5; D is possibly TRBD1 (6 bases). CDR1 and CDR2 (germline): WNHNN, SYGVQD (reference sequence). The CDR3 has 15 residues. V was shortened by 8 bases and J by 5 bases, with 21 bases between the two germline ends. The CDR3 DNA reads as TGCGCCAGCCCAAATCTGACAGGAAGGGGGGAGACCCAGTACTTC. Its translation is CASPNLTGRGETQYF.

This clone was picked up one time. V and J are TRBV19 and TRBJ1-2, with a tentative D call TRBD1 (5 bases). CDR1 is LNHDA and CDR2 is SQIVND in the germline V gene (reference sequence). V was clipped by 7 bases and J by 5 bases, with 23 bases between them. CDR3 length: 16 residues. The CDR3 bases are TGTGCCAGTACCGATGGGGCCCGGCACCGGAGGTATGGCTACACCTTC. It specifies CASTDGARHRRYGYTF.

The CDR3 DNA reads as TGTGCCAGTAGTATCCGGGACTTTAGCTCCTACGAGCAGTACTTC. Its translation: CASSIRDFSSYEQYF. This sequence joins TRBV19 and TRBJ2-7, with D perhaps TRBD2 (6 bases). CDR3 size: 15 residues. Germline V gene data show CDR1 as LNHDA and CDR2 as SQIVND (reference sequence). V lost 3 bases, J lost 0 bases, and 12 bases lay in between.

This clone has a single count. The chain uses TRBV7-8 and TRBJ1-1, with 7 bases that match TRBD1. The V and J ends lost 5 bases and 5 bases, in that order; junction bases with no gene match: 8. The germline V gene has CDR1 SGHVS and CDR2 FQNEAQ. The CDR3 contains 14 residues. The CDR3 sequence is CASSGGQSLTEAFF. The DNA for the CDR3 is TGTGCCAGCAGCGGGGGACAGTCCCTTACTGAAGCTTTCTTT.

The genes are TRBV5-4 and TRBJ2-5; 9 bases agree with TRBD2. This CDR3 comprises 14 residues. Germline V CDR1 and CDR2: SGHNT, YYREEE (reference sequence). J was trimmed by 5 bases and V by 4 bases; bases with no gene match: 6. The CDR3 DNA reads TGTGCCAGCAGCCACGGGACTAGCTTTGAGACCCAGTACTTC. This encodes CASSHGTSFETQYF.

This clone occurred once. This chain joins TRBV5-6 and TRBJ2-1, with D perhaps assigned TRBD1 or TRBD2 (5 bases each). This CDR3 spans 16 amino acids. Germline V gives CDR1 SGHDT, CDR2 YYEEEE. V lost 4 bases to trimming and J lost 5 bases, with 19 bases between them. The chain's CDR3 is CASSPLTGTLNNEQFF. The CDR3 DNA follows: TGTGCCAGCAGCCCCTTGACGGGGACCCTCAACAATGAGCAGTTCTTC.

The chain combines TRBV19 with TRBJ2-7; 8 nucleotides agree with TRBD1. CDR1 and CDR2 (germline): LNHDA, SQIVND (reference sequence). J gave up 2 bases and V 7 bases, and 4 bases lay outside the gene matches. The CDR3 loop spans 13 amino acids. The CDR3 DNA sequence: TGTGCCAGTAAGGAGACAGGGGCCTACGAGCAGTACTTC. Its protein product is CASKETGAYEQYF.